These 16 T cell receptor beta chains share one sample of origin, sequenced in a study of patients and donors after allogeneic stem cell transplantation. In TCRdb, the RT-PCR reads were re-called with MiXCR into one record per CDR3 protein. The table includes 190,000 or so distinct CDR3 sequences, roughly 40% detected once. The sample taken for sequencing was blood, either unsorted or a sorted T cell fraction (not recorded which). These receptors were taken from a human donor who was either an allogeneic HSCT recipient or a stem cell or donor lymphocyte infusion donor (not recorded which). It is not recorded whose cells these are; they may come from a transplant donor.

The chain links TRBV7-8 to TRBJ1-3, with TRBD1 matching over 8 bases. Germline V CDR1 and CDR2: SGHVS, FQNEAQ. The CDR3 sequence is 15 residues long. V dropped 5 bases and J dropped 5; count of bases not matched to a gene: 8. The CDR3 DNA sequence: TGTGCCAGCAGCATCGGACAGGGTGGTAGAAACACCATATATTTT. Amino acids: CASSIGQGGRNTIYF.

The genes are TRBV9 and TRBJ2-5; TRBD2 matches 9 bases. Trimming at V came to 3 bases and at J to 2 bases, leaving 14 bases not matched to a gene. Germline values: CDR1 SGDLS, CDR2 YYNGEE. This CDR3 is 18 amino acids long. CDR3 region: CASSGWGLAPSGQETQYF. The CDR3 DNA sequence: TGTGCCAGCAGCGGATGGGGACTAGCACCCTCTGGACAAGAGACCCAGTACTTC.

As DNA, the CDR3 is TGTGCCAGCAGTCCGTCGGGTGGGAACACTGAAGCTTTCTTT. The encoded protein is CASSPSGGNTEAFF. The V call is TRBV12-3 or TRBV12-4, the J call TRBJ1-1; D ambiguous. The CDR3 has 14 residues. Trimming removed 5 bases from V and 1 base from J, with 11 bases in between.

The J gene is TRBJ1-1, the V gene TRBV6-1; D unresolved. This CDR3 is 11 amino acids long. The V gene's germline CDR1 is MNHNS and CDR2 SASEGT. CDR3 loop: CVTLGSTEAFF. CDR3 nucleotides: TGTGTCACCTTAGGGAGCACTGAAGCTTTCTTT.

The CDR3 DNA follows: TGTGCCAGCAGCCCCCGGGGGGGGATTAACTATGGCTACACCTTC. The encoded protein is CASSPRGGINYGYTF. The chain is built from TRBV9 and TRBJ1-2; possible D gene TRBD1, 5 bases. Per the germline V gene, CDR1 is SGDLS and CDR2 is YYNGEE. Trimming left V 4 bases short and J 1 base short, with 14 bases between. The length of the CDR3 is 15 residues.

The chain employs TRBV6-6 and TRBJ2-5, with 10 bases matching TRBD1. After removal of 2 bases from V and 4 bases from J, the junction contained 4 bases not matched to a gene. This CDR3 is 15 amino acids long. Germline V CDR1 and CDR2: MNHNY, SVGAGI (reference sequence). The CDR3, as DNA: TGTGCCAGCAGTTACGGGACAGGGGTATCAGAGACCCAGTACTTC. Amino acids: CASSYGTGVSETQYF.

The rearrangement uses TRBV5-1 and TRBJ2-1, with TRBD2 matching 10 bases. With 0 bases clipped from V and 6 bases from J, the junction kept 6 bases outside the gene matches. The CDR3 has 16 residues. CDR1 is SGHRS, CDR2 YFSETQ, per germline. In DNA, the CDR3 is TGCGCCAGCAGCTTGGTGATAGCGGGAGGAGGCAATGAGCAGTTCTTC. Translated: CASSLVIAGGGNEQFF.

The chain uses TRBV5-5 and TRBJ2-7; D not resolved. The germline gives CDR1 SGHKS, CDR2 YYEKEE (reference sequence). Trimming removed 1 base at V and 0 bases at J, with 8 bases between. The CDR3 consists of 14 residues. In DNA form, the CDR3 reads TGTGCCAGCAGCTTGACCCCAGACTCCTACGAGCAGTACTTC. Its translation is CASSLTPDSYEQYF.

This clonotype was detected a few times. The V call is TRBV11-2, the J call TRBJ1-1; unclear D gene. The V and J ends lost 3 bases and 6 bases respectively, with 8 bases between them. CDR1 is SGHAT, CDR2 FQNNGV, per germline. The CDR3 extends over 12 amino acids. The CDR3 is CASSLKVAEAFF. The DNA for the CDR3 is TGTGCCAGCAGCTTGAAAGTCGCTGAAGCTTTCTTT. The full variable domain, rest sourced from reference TRBV11-2 and TRBJ1-1, is EAGVAQSPRYKIIEKRQSVAFWCNPISGHATLYWYQQILGQGPKLLIQFQNNGVVDDSQLPKDRFSAERLKGVDSTLKIQPAKLEDSAVYLCASSLKVAEAFFGQGTRLTVV.

V is TRBV4-1 and J is TRBJ2-1; D call uncertain. Germline loops: CDR1 MGHRA, CDR2 YSYEKL. The CDR3 is made up of 18 amino acids. Trimming took 3 bases from V and 0 from J, leaving 18 bases between them. The CDR3 sequence is CASSHYPWSVLSYNEQFF. CDR3 in DNA: TGCGCCAGCAGCCATTACCCATGGAGCGTCCTCTCCTACAATGAGCAGTTCTTC.

This clonotype occurred once. The chain uses TRBV5-1 and TRBJ2-3; 10 bases fit TRBD1. This CDR3 contains 17 residues. V shed 2 bases and J 4 bases; nucleotides not matched to a gene: 10. Germline loops: CDR1 SGHRS, CDR2 YFSETQ. In DNA, the CDR3 is TGCGCCAGCAGCTTAATCCGGGACAGGGGTCCCCCAGATACGCAGTATTTT. Amino acid sequence: CASSLIRDRGPPDTQYF.

The sample holds a few counts of this clonotype. The J gene is TRBJ1-1, the V gene TRBV7-3, with D possibly being TRBD1 (5 bases). V was cut by 2 bases and J by 2 bases, with 15 bases left in between. From germline, CDR1 is SGHTA and CDR2 FQGTGA. The CDR3 has 16 residues. This chain's CDR3 is CASSLLGRVENTEAFF. The DNA of the CDR3 is TGTGCCAGCAGCTTACTGGGCAGGGTGGAAAACACTGAAGCTTTCTTT.

This chain joins TRBV20-1 and TRBJ2-7; either TRBD1 or TRBD2 may fit D (5 bases each). Germline V gene data show CDR1 as DFQATT and CDR2 as SNEGSKA (reference sequence). This CDR3 contains 14 residues. Trimming pared 1 base from V and 5 bases from J, leaving 15 bases between. DNA for the CDR3: TGCAGTGCTAGAGTTTCCGGGACGAGGAACGAGCAGTACTTC. Translation gives CSARVSGTRNEQYF.

This clonotype was detected a few times. V usage is TRBV10-3 and J usage is TRBJ1-3; 8 nucleotides line up with TRBD1. Germline trimming cut 6 bases from V and 4 bases from J; bases unmatched to any gene: 14. This CDR3 is 17 amino acids long. The germline gives CDR1 ENHRY, CDR2 SYGVKD. The CDR3 nucleotides read TGTGCCATCAGCCTGGACAGGGAACGAACGGCGGGAAACACCATATATTTT. Its protein is CAISLDRERTAGNTIYF.

This clonotype showed up just a few times. The genes are TRBV28 and TRBJ1-2, with 9 bases fitting TRBD1. This CDR3 is 15 amino acids long. V shed 5 bases and J 0 bases; nucleotides not matched to a gene: 4. Germline CDR1 and CDR2: MDHEN and SYDVKM. The CDR3 nucleotides read TGTGCCAGCAGTCTTGGGGACAGGGCTAACTATGGCTACACCTTC. Translated: CASSLGDRANYGYTF.

The chain is built from TRBV2 and TRBJ1-3; D remains unclear. Per the germline V gene, CDR1 is SNHLY and CDR2 is FYNNEI. V was pared by 4 bases and J by 0 bases, with 10 bases between. The CDR3 runs to 15 residues. The CDR3 spells CASSGGFSSGNTIYF. The CDR3 DNA reads TGTGCCAGCAGTGGAGGTTTTTCCTCTGGAAACACCATATATTTT.